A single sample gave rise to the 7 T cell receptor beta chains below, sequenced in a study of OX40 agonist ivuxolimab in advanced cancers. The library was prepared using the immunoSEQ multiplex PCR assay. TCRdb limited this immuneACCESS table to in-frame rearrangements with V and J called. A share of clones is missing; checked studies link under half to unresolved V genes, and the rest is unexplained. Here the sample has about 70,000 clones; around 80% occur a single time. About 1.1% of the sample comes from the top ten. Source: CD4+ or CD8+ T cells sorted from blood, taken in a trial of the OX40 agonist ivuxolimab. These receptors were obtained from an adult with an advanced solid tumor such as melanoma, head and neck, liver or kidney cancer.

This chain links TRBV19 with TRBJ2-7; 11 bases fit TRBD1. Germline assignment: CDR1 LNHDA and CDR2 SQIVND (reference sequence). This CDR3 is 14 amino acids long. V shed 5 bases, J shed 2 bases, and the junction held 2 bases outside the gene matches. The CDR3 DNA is TGTGCCAGTAGTGGGGGACAGGGGGCCTACGAGCAGTACTTC. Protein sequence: CASSGGQGAYEQYF.

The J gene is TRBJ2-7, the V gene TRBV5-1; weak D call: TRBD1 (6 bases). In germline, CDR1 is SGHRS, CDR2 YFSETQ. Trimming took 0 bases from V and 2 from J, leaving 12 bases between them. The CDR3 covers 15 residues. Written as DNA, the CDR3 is TGCGCCAGCAGCTTGGGGGAACAGGGCACCTACGAGCAGTACTTC. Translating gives CASSLGEQGTYEQYF.

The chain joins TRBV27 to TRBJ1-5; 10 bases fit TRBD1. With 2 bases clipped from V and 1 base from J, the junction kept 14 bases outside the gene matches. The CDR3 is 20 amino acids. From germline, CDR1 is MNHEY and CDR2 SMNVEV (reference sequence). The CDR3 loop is CASSLGRSGQGSVSNQPQHF. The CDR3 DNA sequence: TGTGCCAGCAGTTTAGGGCGGTCGGGACAGGGGTCGGTCAGCAATCAGCCCCAGCATTTT.

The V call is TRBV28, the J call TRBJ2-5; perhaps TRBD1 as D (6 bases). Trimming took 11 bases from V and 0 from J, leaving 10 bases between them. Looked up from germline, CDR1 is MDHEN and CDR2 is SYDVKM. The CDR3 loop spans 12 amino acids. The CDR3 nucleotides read TGTGCCTCAGGGGCTAACCAAGAGACCCAGTACTTC. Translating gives CASGANQETQYF.

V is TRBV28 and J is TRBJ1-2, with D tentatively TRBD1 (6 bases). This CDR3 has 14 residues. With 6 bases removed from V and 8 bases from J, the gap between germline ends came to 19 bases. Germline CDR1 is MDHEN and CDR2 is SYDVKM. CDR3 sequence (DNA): TGTGCCAGCAGCTCCACAGGGAAATTGGGCGGCTACACCTTC. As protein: CASSSTGKLGGYTF.

As DNA, the CDR3 is TGTGCTAGTGGTCCGGACACTACTCTCTATGGCTACACCTTC. Protein product: CASGPDTTLYGYTF. The chain links TRBV12-5 to TRBJ1-2, with a possible D match to TRBD1 (5 bases). The CDR3 runs 14 residues. Trimming left V 5 bases short and J 4 bases short, with 14 bases between. The germline V gene has CDR1 LGHNT and CDR2 FRNRAP. The full variable domain, completed using reference TRBV12-5 and TRBJ1-2, is DARVTQTPRHKVTEMGQEVTMRCQPILGHNTVFWYRQTMMQGLELLAYFRNRAPLDDSGMPKDRFSAEMPDATLATLKIQPSEPRDSAVYFCASGPDTTLYGYTFGSGTRLTVV.

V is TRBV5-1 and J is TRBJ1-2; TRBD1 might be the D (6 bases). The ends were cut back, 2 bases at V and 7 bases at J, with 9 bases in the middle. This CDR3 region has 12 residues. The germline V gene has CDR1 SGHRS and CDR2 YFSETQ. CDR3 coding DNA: TGCGCCAGCAGCTTCGACAGGACTGGCTACACCTTC. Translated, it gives CASSFDRTGYTF.